Listed below are T cell receptor beta chains from one sample, sequenced in a study of OX40 agonist ivuxolimab in advanced cancers. Only in-frame clones appear in the TCRdb table, and some are missing; sequencing was by immunoSEQ multiplex PCR. The sample gives roughly 46,000 clones, 75% to 90% of which show up once; approximately 12% is in the top ten. The sequencing used CD4+ or CD8+ T cells sorted from blood, collected in a trial of the OX40 agonist ivuxolimab. The receptor source for this set is an adult with an advanced solid tumor such as melanoma, head and neck, liver or kidney cancer. Each CDR3 is given with its conserved first and last residue. D genes are given only for firm matches. Clone size, where shown, is once, few, many, or a class for clones that have expanded.

d_call	v_call	j_call	clone_size	cdr3_nt	cdr3_aa
NA	TRBV6-5	TRBJ2-1	NA	TGTGCCAGCAGTTTGGACATCTACAATGAGCAGTTCTTC	CASSLDIYNEQFF
NA	TRBV6-4	TRBJ1-1	NA	TGTGCCAGCAATAGCGATGCTGAAGCTTTCTTT	CASNSDAEAFF
NA	TRBV28	TRBJ1-1	NA	TGTGCCAGCAGTTTATTTGGAGGGGGGAGCACTGAAGCTTTCTTT	CASSLFGGGSTEAFF
TRBD2	TRBV18	TRBJ2-1	NA	TGTGCCAGCTCACCTAGTTTCTCTGGCGGGGGGGCGTACAATGAGCAGTTCTTC	CASSPSFSGGGAYNEQFF
NA	TRBV6-6	TRBJ1-1	NA	TGTGCCAGCAGGCCTTGGGGGCAGAGAAACACTGAAGCTTTCTTT	CASRPWGQRNTEAFF
TRBD1	TRBV27	TRBJ1-5	NA	TGTGCCAGCAGTTTAGGAGGGGGCGTGCAGCCCCAGCATTTT	CASSLGGGVQPQHF
NA	TRBV5-4	TRBJ2-5	NA	TGTGCCAGCAGCACCGGACAGTCCCAGTACTTC	CASSTGQSQYF
TRBD1	TRBV4-1	TRBJ2-1	NA	TGCGCCAGCAGCCAAGATCTGACAGGGGTTGAGCAGTTCTTC	CASSQDLTGVEQFF
NA	TRBV4-1	TRBJ2-7	once	TGCGCCAACAGCCAGGAACAGGGTCTAGAGCAGTACTTC	CANSQEQGLEQYF
NA	TRBV5-5	TRBJ2-7	once	TGTGCCAGCAGCCTAGGACGGGACGAGCAGTACTTC	CASSLGRDEQYF
TRBD1	TRBV6-6	TRBJ2-7	NA	TGTGCCAGCAGCCCAGTACAGGGGGCCCACGAGCAGTACTTC	CASSPVQGAHEQYF
TRBD2	TRBV13	TRBJ2-2	NA	TGTGCCAGCACCGATGAACTAGCGGGGGGAAACACCGGGGAGCTGTTTTTT	CASTDELAGGNTGELFF
NA	TRBV9	TRBJ1-1	NA	TGTGCCAGCATTCTGAGGGGGGATGGCGGGACTGAAGCTTTCTTT	CASILRGDGGTEAFF
TRBD1	TRBV19	TRBJ2-7	NA	TGTGCCAGTAGTATAGACCCCGGGACAGGGGGCTTCGAGCAGTACTTC	CASSIDPGTGGFEQYF
NA	TRBV6-6	TRBJ1-4	NA	TGTGCCAGCAGTAGAGAAGGGGCGGATAATGAAAAACTGTTTTTT	CASSREGADNEKLFF
NA	TRBV7-9	TRBJ1-5	NA	TGTGCCAGCAGCCTAGTAAATCAGCCCCAGCATTTT	CASSLVNQPQHF
NA	TRBV28	TRBJ2-2	once	TGTGCCACCGGTGGCACCGGGGAGCTGTTTTTT	CATGGTGELFF
TRBD2	TRBV7-9	TRBJ2-7	NA	TGTGCCAGCAGCTTTACTAGCGGGGGGCCTACCTACGAGCAGTACTTC	CASSFTSGGPTYEQYF
NA	TRBV5-6	TRBJ1-2	NA	TGTGCCAGCAGCTTGCACGGTGGCAATTCCTATGGCTACACCTTC	CASSLHGGNSYGYTF
TRBD2	TRBV7-2	TRBJ2-7	once	TGTGCCAGCGGTAGCGGGAGCTACGAGCAGTACTTC	CASGSGSYEQYF
TRBD1	TRBV5-6	TRBJ2-1	NA	TGTGCCAGCAGCGCTGGACAGGCGTTTTCCTACAATGAGCAGTTCTTC	CASSAGQAFSYNEQFF
TRBD1	TRBV4-1	TRBJ1-1	once	TGCGCCAGCAGCCAAGACCCACAGGGGATGAACACTGAAGCTTTCTTT	CASSQDPQGMNTEAFF
NA	TRBV5-6	TRBJ1-6	NA	TGTGCCAGCAGCTACGCGGGAGGGGGATCACCCCTCCACTTT	CASSYAGGGSPLHF
TRBD2	TRBV6-1	TRBJ2-1	NA	TGTGCCAGCCCGGGGGGGGATGAGCAGTTCTTC	CASPGGDEQFF
NA	TRBV19	TRBJ1-5	NA	TGTGCCAGTAGTATTATGGGGGGCAATCAGCCCCAGCATTTT	CASSIMGGNQPQHF
NA	TRBV9	TRBJ2-5	NA	TGTGCCAGCAGCGTAGAGCTAGGAGCGGGAGAGACCCAGTACTTC	CASSVELGAGETQYF
TRBD1	TRBV9	TRBJ2-5	few	TGTGCCAGCAGCGTAGAGGGGGCTCAAGAGACCCAGTACTTC	CASSVEGAQETQYF
NA	TRBV27	TRBJ2-1	NA	TGTGCCAGCAGTTTAGGCAGGGTATGGTCCTACAATGAGCAGTTCTTC	CASSLGRVWSYNEQFF
TRBD2	TRBV9	TRBJ2-3	NA	TGTGCCAGCAGCGCGGGTAGCGGGGTCGCAGATACGCAGTATTTT	CASSAGSGVADTQYF
TRBD2	TRBV6-6	TRBJ2-7	once	TGTGCCAGCAGGCCTACTAGCGGGTTCAACTACGAGCAGTACTTC	CASRPTSGFNYEQYF
TRBD1	TRBV30	TRBJ2-7	NA	TGTGCCTGGAGTTATACAGGGGTTGGCGAGCAGTACTTC	CAWSYTGVGEQYF
TRBD2	TRBV27	TRBJ2-1	once	TGTGCCAGCAGTTTATGGGCTAGCGGGAGCTATGAGCAGTTCTTC	CASSLWASGSYEQFF